A selection of T cell receptor beta chains follows, all from one sample in a study of blood T cell repertoires in COVID-19. Libraries were prepared by immunoSEQ multiplex PCR; TCRdb keeps only in-frame clonotypes and omits some of them. This sample yields almost 400,000 clones, of which over 75% are seen a single time; more than 0.9% belongs to the top ten. The specimen was PBMCs or T cells enriched from blood (not recorded which). These receptors all stem from a woman aged 25 to 45 with acute COVID-19. Both conserved end residues are part of each CDR3.

v_call: TRBV7-3; cdr3_aa: CASSSIEGELFF
v_call: TRBV29-1; cdr3_aa: CSVGRIEGQVSGNTIYF
v_call: TRBV4-3; cdr3_aa: CASSSTGREKLFF
v_call: TRBV7-2; cdr3_aa: CASSLMGQALNIQYF
v_call: TRBV4-3; cdr3_aa: CASSQDLRPIPDTQYF
v_call: TRBV5-1; cdr3_aa: CASQGWAPNTGELFF
v_call: TRBV9; cdr3_aa: CASSVGQGLGGWAYEQYF
v_call: TRBV20-1; cdr3_aa: CSALLGTEAFF
v_call: TRBV7-3; cdr3_aa: CASSLIPRVNEQFF
v_call: TRBV5-1; cdr3_aa: CASSSLGPMNTEAFF
v_call: TRBV24-1; cdr3_aa: CATSDHRTLGQPQHF
v_call: TRBV28; cdr3_aa: CASSLWGLRDTEAFF
v_call: TRBV29-1; cdr3_aa: CSVVGHSAKNIQYF
v_call: TRBV6-1; cdr3_aa: CASSEPPGGGTDTQYF
v_call: TRBV7-9; cdr3_aa: CASSWGQGNEAFF
v_call: TRBV11-1; cdr3_aa: CASRPGLVGGEQFF
v_call: TRBV29-1; cdr3_aa: CSVMTGGVDQPQHF
v_call: TRBV30; cdr3_aa: CAWRRRDRVTGELFF
v_call: TRBV29-1; cdr3_aa: CSVEESGGDGYTF
v_call: TRBV19; cdr3_aa: CASSAVGGGLAKNIQYF
v_call: TRBV2; cdr3_aa: CASSDGTVFSPLHF
v_call: TRBV4-3; cdr3_aa: CASSQDFATGHYGYTF
v_call: TRBV27; cdr3_aa: CASSSGGRVAFF
v_call: TRBV4-1; cdr3_aa: CASSQEGGAGQPQHF
v_call: TRBV21-1; cdr3_aa: CASSTSGTGFSNQPQHF
v_call: TRBV12-5; cdr3_aa: CASGLVGEDAKNIQYF
v_call: TRBV6-4; cdr3_aa: CASSEAGHTFQETQYF
v_call: TRBV10-3; cdr3_aa: CAIRQGVNSPLHF
v_call: TRBV20-1; cdr3_aa: CSASQINQPQHF
v_call: TRBV4-1; cdr3_aa: CAREDRGHSNQPQHF
v_call: TRBV29-1; cdr3_aa: CSVDGNASYEQYF
v_call: TRBV2; cdr3_aa: CASSESHRDLTAFRYTF